This T cell receptor (beta chain) was found in a study of T-cell reconstitution after alpha-beta-depleted transplantation in children. Unique molecular identifiers were built into the TCRbeta library. From the PCR reads, TCRdb called clonotypes with MiXCR, one entry per CDR3 protein. This sample yields more than 400,000 distinct CDR3 sequences, of which 43% are seen a single time; roughly a quarter belongs to the top ten. Germline CDR1 reads MDHEN; CDR2 reads SYDVKM. This CDR3 region has 14 residues. Trimming pared 6 bases from V and 3 bases from J, leaving 14 bases between. A remark on this clonotype: No antigen is known for it.

Broader study findings: High day-60 TCRbeta diversity in some patients came from surviving recipient T cells and thymic progenitors. It was newly produced T cells that mostly accounted for T-cell counts and diversity one year after transplant. Expanded graft clones numbering several hundred reportedly gave rise to alpha-beta T cells about two months after transplant.

This TCR was sampled from a girl aged 2 to 10 with aplastic anemia, due to receive a stem cell transplant. Here the sequenced sample was PBMCs, taken before TCRalphabeta/CD19-depleted stem cell transplant. The chain uses TRBV28 and TRBJ1-2; D is unresolved. CDR3 residues: CASRTRRRDYGYTF. CDR3 nucleotides: TGTGCCAGCAGAACCCGGAGGAGAGACTATGGCTACACCTTC.